The clone carrying this TCR beta chain was counted a few times. Its antigen is as yet unknown. This sample stems from a study of blood T cells in healthy people across ages. The study's findings and limits: Long-lived donors exceeded aged donors in naive CD4+ cells and diversity.

A second PCR of roughly 6 to 12 cycles used a sample-barcoded 5' primer and a J-beta primer mix. At least 2.5 million CDR3-containing paired-end reads were obtained per sample. TCRdb re-called the 5' RACE reads with MiXCR, one entry per CDR3 protein. The sample shows about 1.4 million distinct CDR3 sequences, approximately 60% of them seen only once. This CDR3 spans 16 amino acids. The germline V and J ends were trimmed by 4 bases and 5 bases, with 20 bases remaining between them. Germline values: CDR1 MGHRA, CDR2 YSYEKL. The J gene is TRBJ1-1, the V gene TRBV4-1; D call uncertain. This TCR was sampled from a man between 18 and 35 years old in good health. Sequenced: blood. The CDR3 nucleotides are TGCGCCAGCAGCCGTGGCCCGACTCCAGCACGGACTGAAGCTTTCTTT. Its translation is CASSRGPTPARTEAFF.